This paragraph covers one T cell receptor beta chain sequence. The authors' processing: Amplifying reference gene primers gave estimates of nucleated cell counts. Libraries were prepared by immunoSEQ multiplex PCR; TCRdb keeps only in-frame clonotypes and omits some of them. V and J calls plus clone size are reproduced from that table; the DNA served to infer D and trimming. The data contain about 380,000 clones, around 91% of them singletons. This specimen belongs to a study of blood T cell repertoires in COVID-19. Study-level information: Nucleic acid was either cDNA or gDNA, and it came from T cells, B-cell-depleted T cells, or PBMCs.

V trimming: 4 bases; J trimming: 6 bases; junction bases outside the gene matches: 11. This CDR3 is 15 amino acids long. Germline V gives CDR1 SQVTM, CDR2 ANQGSEA. The receptor was derived from a man younger than 35 with active or convalescent COVID-19. Sequencing was done on a sample of peripheral blood. The rearrangement joins TRBV29-1 to TRBJ2-2, with 7 bases lining up with TRBD1. CDR3 sequence reads: CSVASTGAPAGELFF. The CDR3 region has the DNA TGCAGCGTTGCAAGTACAGGGGCACCTGCCGGGGAGCTGTTTTTT.